This TCR beta chain is from a study of blood T cell repertoires in COVID-19. This clone has a single count. Seattle enrolled patients during active infection and tracked them longitudinally. Per the original methods: Reference gene primer amplification gave nucleated cell count estimates. Sequencing was performed with immunoSEQ multiplex PCR; in TCRdb, only in-frame clones are kept and a portion is missing. V, J and clone size are taken as reported in that table, and D and trimming were inferred from the DNA itself. The sample lists approximately 120,000 clones, around 85% seen once, with about 18% in the top ten. CDR1 SGHRS and CDR2 YFSETQ come from the germline V gene. The CDR3 runs 17 residues. The V segment lost 4 bases and the J segment 7 bases; nucleotides outside the gene matches: 12.

V gene TRBV5-1 combines with J gene TRBJ2-2; 11 nucleotides align to TRBD2. The TCR sequence derives from a man aged 25 to 40 with COVID-19, enrolled during active disease. The source material was peripheral blood. In DNA form, the CDR3 reads TGCGCCAGCAGCCCACCTACTAGCGGGAGTTGGAACGGGGAGCTGTTTTTT. Its translation: CASSPPTSGSWNGELFF.